This TCR beta chain is drawn from a study of blood T cell repertoires in COVID-19. Study in general: Samples came from the United States, Italy and Spain, spanning acute and convalescent COVID-19. The cDNA or gDNA used as material had been derived from T cells, B-cell-depleted T cells, or PBMCs.

CDR3 size: 11 residues. Between the trimmed V and J ends, which lost 7 bases and 5 bases, there was a span of 6 bases. Germline CDR1 reads MNHEY; CDR2 reads SVGAGI. In the source study's methods: Reference gene primer amplification yielded estimated nucleated cell counts. Clones were sequenced by immunoSEQ multiplex PCR, and TCRdb holds only the in-frame ones, with some missing. That table gives V, J and clone size, and the DNA gave D and trimming. Among 150,000 to 200,000 clones listed, approximately 80% were seen once. The source of this sequence is a human donor in a cohort sampled during active COVID-19. The chain combines TRBV6-5 with TRBJ2-1, with a tentative D call TRBD2 (5 bases). Material for sequencing was peripheral blood. The CDR3 DNA reads as TGTGCCAGCAAGGAGGACAATGAGCAGTTCTTC. Its translation: CASKEDNEQFF.